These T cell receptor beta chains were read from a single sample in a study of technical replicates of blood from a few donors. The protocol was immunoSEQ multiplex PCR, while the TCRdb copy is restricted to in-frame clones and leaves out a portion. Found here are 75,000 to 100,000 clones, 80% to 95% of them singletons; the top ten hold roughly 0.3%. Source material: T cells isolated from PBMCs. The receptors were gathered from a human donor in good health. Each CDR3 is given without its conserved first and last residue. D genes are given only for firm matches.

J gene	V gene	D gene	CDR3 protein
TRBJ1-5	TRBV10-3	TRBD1	AISDLGTGNQPQH
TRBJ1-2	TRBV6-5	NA	ASSPFQGTYGYT
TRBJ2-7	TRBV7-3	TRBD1	ASSSGQANDYEQY
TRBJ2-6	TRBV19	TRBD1	ASSRQGVGANVLT
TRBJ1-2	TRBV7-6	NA	ASSLGGGTDNYGYT
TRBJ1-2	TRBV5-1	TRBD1	ASSFLGGSKDYT
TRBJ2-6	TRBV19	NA	ASSLLGRANVLT
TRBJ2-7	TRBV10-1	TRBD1	AGAGTAKTYEQY
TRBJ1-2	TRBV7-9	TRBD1	ASSSMGQGINYGYT
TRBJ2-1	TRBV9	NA	ASSVVAGDTFYNEQF
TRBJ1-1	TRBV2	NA	ASRERTLNTEAF
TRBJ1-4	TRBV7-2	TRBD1	ASSLGDRDNEKLF
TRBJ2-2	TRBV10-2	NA	ASSEFGGLISGELF
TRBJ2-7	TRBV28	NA	ASSFTGSPSYEQY
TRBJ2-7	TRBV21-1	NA	AGLHRPGLAGGEYAYEQY
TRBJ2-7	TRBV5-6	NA	ASSSRRLVAY
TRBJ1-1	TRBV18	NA	ASSPSEGGWTEAF
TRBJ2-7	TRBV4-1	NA	ASSQVSPSSYEQY
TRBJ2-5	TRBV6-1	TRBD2	ASRKGSGKETQY
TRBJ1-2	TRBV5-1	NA	ASSLSSNYYGYT
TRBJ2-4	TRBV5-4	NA	ASSGTGGTGDIQY
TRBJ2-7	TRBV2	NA	ASSASYEQY
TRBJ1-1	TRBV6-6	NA	ASSLRARGYTEAF
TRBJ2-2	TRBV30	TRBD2	AWSASLAGQGGELF
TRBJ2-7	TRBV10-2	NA	ASSESAGFSYEQY
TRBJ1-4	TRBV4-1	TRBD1	ASSRIGTATNEKLF
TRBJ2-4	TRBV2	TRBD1	ASRGPGTGSAKNIQY
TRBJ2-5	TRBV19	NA	ASSIERSKTQY
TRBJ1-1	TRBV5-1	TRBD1	ASTSAPGQGAVGEAF
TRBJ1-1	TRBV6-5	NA	ASSYFGVGTEAF
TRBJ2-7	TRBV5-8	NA	ASNKAQGQQGYYEQY
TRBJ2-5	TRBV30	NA	AWSVRGAGGTQY
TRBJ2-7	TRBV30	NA	AWSVSNYEQY
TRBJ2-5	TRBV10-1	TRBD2	ASSEFSGGAEETQY
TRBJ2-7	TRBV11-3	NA	ASSPRDTSSYEQY
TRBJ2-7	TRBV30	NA	AWSAPVGGDYEQY
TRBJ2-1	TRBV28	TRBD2	ASIQISGRDNEQF
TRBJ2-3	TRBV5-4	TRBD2	ASSYRAGGADTQY
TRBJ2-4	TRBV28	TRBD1	ASCRGRSDIQY
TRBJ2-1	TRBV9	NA	ASTPSLGASRNEQF
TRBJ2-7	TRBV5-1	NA	ASGEGGRSYEQY
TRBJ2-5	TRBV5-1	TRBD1	ASSSTGALQETQY
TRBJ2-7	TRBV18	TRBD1	ASSRLDRDHEQY
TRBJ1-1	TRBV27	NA	ASSLTGRGTEAF
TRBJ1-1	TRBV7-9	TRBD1	ASSQGDRSPRDTEAF
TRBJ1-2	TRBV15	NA	ATRGEGEDYGYT
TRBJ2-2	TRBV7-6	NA	ASSSLGFGGGPGELF
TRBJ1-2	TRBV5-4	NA	ASGNRNYGYT
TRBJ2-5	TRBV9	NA	ASSPPWGSAEESETQY
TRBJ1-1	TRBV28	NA	ASSYDTTKAF